The T cell receptor (beta chain) described here comes from a study of CD8+ T cells in alopecia areata. The V and J ends lost 5 bases and 4 bases respectively, with 14 bases between them. Germline V gene lookup returns CDR1 SEHNR and CDR2 FQNEAQ (reference sequence). The CDR3 is 14 amino acids. Study-wide points: Numerous clones, expanded in lesions, remained in scalp and blood during tofacitinib.

Points on this clone: No antigen is known for it.

As to treatment: oral pan-JAK inhibitor, 5-10 mg twice daily. Alopecia areata patients had lesional scalp punch biopsies and peripheral blood taken from them. Reverse transcription of extracted RNA yielded cDNA, which provided the sequencing template. Here immunoSEQ multiplex PCR was the method, and the copy in TCRdb shows in-frame clones only, minus some. The sample has more than 200,000 clones, less than 45% seen once. This receptor was taken from a human donor with alopecia areata. V is TRBV7-9 and J is TRBJ1-2; tentatively, D is TRBD1 (5 bases). Here the sequenced sample was CD4+ T cells sorted from blood, taken at approximately week 37, from a patient treated with tofacitinib. The CDR3 protein is CASSPLAGGYGYTF. CDR3 sequence (DNA): TGTGCCAGCAGCCCTCTAGCCGGGGGCTATGGCTACACCTTC.